The 20 T cell receptor beta chains listed next were all sequenced from one sample in a study of T cells in Graves' hyperthyroidism and ophthalmopathy. Amplification of TCR beta CDR3 regions used RNA as the template. The study used the HTBI primer set for a first-round RT-PCR of the TCR CDR3. TCRdb itself ran the multiplex PCR reads through MiXCR, one entry per CDR3 protein. The table has approximately 490,000 distinct CDR3 sequences, 20% to 25% seen once; the top ten hold around 50%. Sequencing was carried out using blood. The receptors shown here come from a woman in her sixties or seventies with Graves' ophthalmopathy.

This chain joins TRBV5-8 and TRBJ2-1, with 11 bases identical to TRBD2. The CDR3 extends over 18 amino acids. CDR1 SGHTS and CDR2 YDEGEE come from the germline V gene. With V trimmed by 4 bases and J by 2 bases, 11 bases remained unmatched. The DNA of the CDR3 is TGTGCCAGCAGCCGAATCCCGGGACTAGCGGTAACCTACAATGAGCAGTTCTTC. Translating it yields CASSRIPGLAVTYNEQFF.

This chain connects TRBV2 to TRBJ1-6; D might be TRBD1 (6 bases). V lost 8 bases and J 2 bases, leaving 16 bases between the germline ends. The germline V gene encodes CDR1 SNHLY and CDR2 FYNNEI. This CDR3 is 16 amino acids long. CDR3 sequence reads: CASRITGHPYNSPLHF. CDR3 sequence (DNA): TGTGCCAGCCGCATTACAGGGCATCCCTATAATTCACCCCTCCACTTT.

This clonotype was seen more than once but under ten times. This sequence joins TRBV7-3 and TRBJ2-5, with D possibly being TRBD2 (5 bases). The V and J ends lost 8 bases and 5 bases respectively, with 18 bases between them. CDR3 length: 14 residues. CDR1 SGHTA and CDR2 FQGTGA come from the germline V gene. The CDR3, as DNA: TGTGCCAGCTCCCCGGGCCCCGGGGTGGAGACCCAGTACTTC. The encoded protein is CASSPGPGVETQYF. Full variable domain (remainder filled in from reference TRBV7-3 and TRBJ2-5): GAGVSQTPSNKVTEKGKYVELRCDPISGHTALYWYRQSLGQGPEFLIYFQGTGAADDSGLPNDRFFAVRPEGSVSTLKIQRTERGDSAVYLCASSPGPGVETQYFGPGTRLLVL.

The chain carries TRBV7-3 and TRBJ2-1; 8 nucleotides align to TRBD1. The germline gives CDR1 SGHTA, CDR2 FQGTGA. CDR3 length: 16 amino acids. Losses at the gene ends were 5 bases for V and 1 base for J; bases not matched to a gene: 7. As DNA, the CDR3 is TGTGCCAGCAGCGGGACGACAGGGGCTTCCTACAATGAGCAGTTCTTC. This translates into CASSGTTGASYNEQFF.

This clonotype was counted ten times or more. The CDR3 spells CASSLTSGWNTEAFF. The CDR3 DNA sequence: TGTGCCAGCAGCTTGACTTCAGGGTGGAACACTGAAGCTTTCTTT. The chain is built from TRBV3-1 and TRBJ1-1, with D tentatively TRBD1 (5 bases). The CDR3 runs to 15 residues. V was pared by 5 bases and J by 1 base, with 14 bases between. Germline V gene sequence: CDR1 LGHDT, CDR2 YNNKEL (reference sequence).

The chain recombines TRBV28 with TRBJ2-3; tentative D call: TRBD2 (6 bases). Between the trimmed V and J ends, which lost 2 bases and 3 bases, there was a span of 12 bases. Germline CDR1 and CDR2: MDHEN and SYDVKM. CDR3 length equals 15 residues. CDR3 DNA sequence: TGTGCCAGCAGTTTAGGTAGCGGACTAACAGATACGCAGTATTTT. Encoded protein: CASSLGSGLTDTQYF.

In this sample, this clonotype turned up many times. The rearrangement uses TRBV12-3 or TRBV12-4 and TRBJ1-5; no clear D. The CDR3 runs to 14 residues. V was trimmed by 3 bases and J by 3 bases, leaving 9 bases between them. In nucleotides, the CDR3 is TGTGCCAGCAGTTTTTCGGGAAACAATCAGCCCCAGCATTTT. Translation gives CASSFSGNNQPQHF.

This clonotype was detected only a few times. The chain joins TRBV7-9 to TRBJ1-3; weak D call: TRBD1 (5 bases). V shed 6 bases and J shed 3 bases, with 9 bases lying between them. CDR1 is SEHNR, CDR2 FQNEAQ, per germline (reference sequence). This CDR3 has 13 residues. The CDR3 DNA reads TGTGCCAGCAGTCGGGGCTTTGGAAACACCATATATTTT. It yields the protein CASSRGFGNTIYF. The full variable domain, its missing parts supplied by reference TRBV7-9 and TRBJ1-3, is DTGVSQNPRHKITKRGQNVTFRCDPISEHNRLYWYRQTLGQGPEFLTYFQNEAQLEKSRLLSDRFSAERPKGSFSTLEIQRTEQGDSAMYLCASSRGFGNTIYFGEGSWLTVV.

The V gene is TRBV3-1, the J gene TRBJ2-5; no clear D. The CDR3 extends over 13 amino acids. Germline CDR1 LGHDT, CDR2 YNNKEL (reference sequence). Trimming stripped 1 base from V and 5 bases from J, with 8 bases between. CDR3 nucleotides: TGTGCCAGCAGCCAAGGGTCCTGGGAGACCCAGTACTTC. This sequence encodes CASSQGSWETQYF.

The chain links TRBV15 to TRBJ2-1; tentative D call: TRBD2 (5 bases). Germline CDR1 reads LNHNV; CDR2 reads YYDKDF (reference sequence). V was cut by 1 base and J by 4 bases, with 11 bases left in between. The CDR3 sequence is 15 residues long. For the CDR3, the DNA is TGTGCCACCAGCAGAGCTAGTCCGGGGTACAATGAGCAGTTCTTC. This encodes CATSRASPGYNEQFF.

This rearrangement joins TRBV28 to TRBJ2-7; D is perhaps TRBD2 (6 bases). Trimming stripped 3 bases from V and 6 bases from J, with 18 bases between. Per germline, CDR1 MDHEN and CDR2 SYDVKM. The length of the CDR3 is 15 residues. The CDR3 nucleotides read TGTGCCAGCAGTTTTTATGACCGCCGGGGAGGCGAGCAGTACTTC. Amino acid sequence: CASSFYDRRGGEQYF.

The gene calls are TRBV7-9 and TRBJ2-1, with TRBD1 identical over 10 bases. This CDR3 region has 14 residues. The V and J ends lost 6 bases and 8 bases, in that order; junction bases with no gene match: 7. Looked up from germline, CDR1 is SEHNR and CDR2 is FQNEAQ (reference sequence). The DNA of the CDR3 is TGTGCCAGCAGGAAGACAGGGGGCGGGGATGAGCAGTTCTTC. As protein: CASRKTGGGDEQFF.

This clonotype appeared a few times. The rearrangement joins TRBV20-1 to TRBJ1-5; no firm D call. V lost 6 bases to trimming and J lost 4 bases, with 13 bases between them. The CDR3 is 13 residues long. Germline V lookup: CDR1 DFQATT, CDR2 SNEGSKA (reference sequence). The CDR3 bases are TGCAGTGCCACAGCCACCGCTAATCAGCCCCAGCATTTT. Translated, it gives CSATATANQPQHF.

This clonotype occurred a few times. The chain carries TRBV6-1 and TRBJ1-4; a possible D gene is TRBD1 (6 bases). Trimming took 4 bases from V and 8 from J, leaving 17 bases between them. Germline V gene sequence: CDR1 MNHNS, CDR2 SASEGT. The CDR3 extends over 15 amino acids. The CDR3: CASSAGWGRGEKLFF. The DNA of the CDR3 is TGTGCCAGCAGTGCTGGGTGGGGGCGGGGGGAAAAACTGTTTTTT.

The chain combines TRBV10-1 with TRBJ2-4; D might be TRBD1 (6 bases). In germline, CDR1 is WNHNN, CDR2 SYGVQD (reference sequence). V was trimmed by 3 bases and J by 6 bases, leaving 9 bases between them. CDR3 length: 13 amino acids. DNA of the CDR3: TGCGCCAGCAGTGAAGGGACAAGAAACATTCAGTACTTC. Encoded protein: CASSEGTRNIQYF.

The V gene is TRBV29-1, the J gene TRBJ2-7; 7 nucleotides align to TRBD1. With 6 bases clipped from V and 0 bases from J, the junction kept 8 bases outside the gene matches. The CDR3 is 14 residues long. The V gene's germline CDR1 is SQVTM and CDR2 ANQGSEA. This CDR3 is CSVRQGQTSYEQYF. The CDR3 DNA reads TGCAGCGTCAGACAGGGTCAAACCTCCTACGAGCAGTACTTC.

This clonotype was seen ten or more times. The chain couples TRBV24-1 to TRBJ2-1, with D tentatively TRBD1 (6 bases). V gave up 2 bases and J gave up 6 bases, with 16 bases separating them. The CDR3 spans 16 residues. Germline V gene lookup returns CDR1 KGHDR and CDR2 SFDVKD. CDR3 DNA: TGTGCCACCAGTGATTACAGCAGGGGTATAGGCAATGAGCAGTTCTTC. Translating it yields CATSDYSRGIGNEQFF.

This sequence joins TRBV6-1 and TRBJ2-4; TRBD1 or TRBD2 may be the D gene (6 bases each). Germline V lookup: CDR1 MNHNS, CDR2 SASEGT. The CDR3 covers 14 residues. Between the trimmed V and J ends, which lost 6 bases and 2 bases, there was a span of 11 bases. Written as DNA, the CDR3 is TGTGCCAGCAGCAACAGGGACTCCAAAAACATTCAGTACTTC. Translated: CASSNRDSKNIQYF.

This chain links TRBV19 with TRBJ2-7; TRBD1 matches at 9 bases. V lost 10 bases to trimming and J lost 3 bases; unmatched junction nucleotides: 7. The CDR3 totals 13 residues. Germline assignment: CDR1 LNHDA and CDR2 SQIVND (reference sequence). The CDR3 protein is CATEKGQGYEQYF. The CDR3 DNA reads as TGTGCCACTGAAAAGGGACAGGGCTACGAGCAGTACTTC. The whole variable domain, remainder taken from reference TRBV19 and TRBJ2-7, is DGGITQSPKYLFRKEGQNVTLSCEQNLNHDAMYWYRQDPGQGLRLIYYSQIVNDFQKGDIAEGYSVSREKKESFPLTVTSAQKNPTAFYLCATEKGQGYEQYFGPGTRLTVT.

V and J are TRBV10-3 and TRBJ2-2; D is undetermined. Between the trimmed V and J ends, which lost 4 bases and 4 bases, there was a span of 4 bases. This CDR3 has 12 residues. The germline gives CDR1 ENHRY, CDR2 SYGVKD. The CDR3 reads CAISASTGELFF. CDR3 sequence (DNA): TGTGCCATCAGTGCTAGCACCGGGGAGCTGTTTTTT.